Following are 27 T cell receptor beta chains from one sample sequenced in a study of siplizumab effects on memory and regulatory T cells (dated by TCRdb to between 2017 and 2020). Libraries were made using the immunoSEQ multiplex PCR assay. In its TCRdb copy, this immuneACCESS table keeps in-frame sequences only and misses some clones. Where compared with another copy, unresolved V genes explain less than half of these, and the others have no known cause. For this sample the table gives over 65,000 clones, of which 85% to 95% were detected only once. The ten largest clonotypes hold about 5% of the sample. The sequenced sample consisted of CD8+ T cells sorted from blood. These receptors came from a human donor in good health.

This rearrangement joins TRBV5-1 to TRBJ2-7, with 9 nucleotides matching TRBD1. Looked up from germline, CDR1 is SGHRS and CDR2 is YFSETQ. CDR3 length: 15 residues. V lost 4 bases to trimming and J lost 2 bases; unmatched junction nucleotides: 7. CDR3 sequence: CASSTGQGFAYEQYF. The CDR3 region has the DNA TGCGCCAGCAGCACCGGACAGGGGTTTGCCTACGAGCAGTACTTC.

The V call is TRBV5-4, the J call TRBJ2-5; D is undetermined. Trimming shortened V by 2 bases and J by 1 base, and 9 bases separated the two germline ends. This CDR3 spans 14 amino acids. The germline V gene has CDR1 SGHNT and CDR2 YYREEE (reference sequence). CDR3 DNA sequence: TGTGCCAGCAGCTTACTTGGGGTCCAAGAGACCCAGTACTTC. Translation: CASSLLGVQETQYF.

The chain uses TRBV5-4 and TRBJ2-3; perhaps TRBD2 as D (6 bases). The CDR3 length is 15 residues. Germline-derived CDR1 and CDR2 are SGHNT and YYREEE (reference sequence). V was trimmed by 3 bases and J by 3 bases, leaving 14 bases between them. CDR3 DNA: TGTGCCAGCAGCTCCGGGACTCCCAGAACAGATACGCAGTATTTT. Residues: CASSSGTPRTDTQYF. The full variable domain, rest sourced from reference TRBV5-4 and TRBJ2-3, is ETGVTQSPTHLIKTRGQQVTLRCSSQSGHNTVSWYQQALGQGPQFIFQYYREEENGRGNFPPRFSGLQFPNYSSELNVNALELDDSALYLCASSSGTPRTDTQYFGPGTRLTVL.

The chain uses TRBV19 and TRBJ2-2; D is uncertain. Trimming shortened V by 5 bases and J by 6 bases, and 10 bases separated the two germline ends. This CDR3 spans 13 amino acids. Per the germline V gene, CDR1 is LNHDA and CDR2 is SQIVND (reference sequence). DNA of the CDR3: TGTGCCAGTAGTTTGGGGTCCTCCGGGGAGCTGTTTTTT. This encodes CASSLGSSGELFF. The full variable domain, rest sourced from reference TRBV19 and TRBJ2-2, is DGGITQSPKYLFRKEGQNVTLSCEQNLNHDAMYWYRQDPGQGLRLIYYSQIVNDFQKGDIAEGYSVSREKKESFPLTVTSAQKNPTAFYLCASSLGSSGELFFGEGSRLTVL.

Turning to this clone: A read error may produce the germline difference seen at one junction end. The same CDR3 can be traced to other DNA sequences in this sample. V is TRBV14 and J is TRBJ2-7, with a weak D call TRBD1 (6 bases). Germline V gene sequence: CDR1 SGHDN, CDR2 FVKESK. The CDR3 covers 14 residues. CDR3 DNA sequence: TGTGCTAGCAGCCTGTCCGGGACACTCCACGAGCAGTACTTC. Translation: CASSLSGTLHEQYF.

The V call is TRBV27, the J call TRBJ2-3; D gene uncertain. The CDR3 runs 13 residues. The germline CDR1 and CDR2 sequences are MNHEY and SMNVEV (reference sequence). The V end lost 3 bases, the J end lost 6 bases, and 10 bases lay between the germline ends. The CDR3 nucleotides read TGTGCCAGCAGTTTTCAGGATACCGATACGCAGTATTTT. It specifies CASSFQDTDTQYF.

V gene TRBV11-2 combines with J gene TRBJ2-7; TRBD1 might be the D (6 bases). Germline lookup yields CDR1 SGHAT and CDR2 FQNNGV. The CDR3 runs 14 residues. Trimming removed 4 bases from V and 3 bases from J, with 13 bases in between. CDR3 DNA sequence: TGTGCCAGCAGCTGGCCGGGACACCGCTACGAGCAGTACTTC. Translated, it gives CASSWPGHRYEQYF.

The CDR3 sequence: CSVPGQGHNEQFF. CDR3 bases: TGCAGCGTACCGGGACAGGGGCACAATGAGCAGTTCTTC. The rearrangement joins TRBV29-1 to TRBJ2-1; 10 positions match TRBD1. There are 13 residues in the CDR3. CDR1 SQVTM and CDR2 ANQGSEA come from the germline V gene. The V gene end was trimmed by 6 bases and the J gene end by 5 bases; junction bases not matched to a gene: 4.

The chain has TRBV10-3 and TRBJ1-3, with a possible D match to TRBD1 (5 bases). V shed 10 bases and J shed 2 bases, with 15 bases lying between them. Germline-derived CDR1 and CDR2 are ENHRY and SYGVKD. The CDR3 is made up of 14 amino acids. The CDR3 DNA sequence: TGTGCCACCAGGGAGGGCCGTGCTGGAAACACCATATATTTT. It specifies CATREGRAGNTIYF.

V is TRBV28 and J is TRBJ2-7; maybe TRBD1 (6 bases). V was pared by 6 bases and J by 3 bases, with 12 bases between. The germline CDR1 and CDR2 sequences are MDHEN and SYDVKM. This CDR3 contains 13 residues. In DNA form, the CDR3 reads TGTGCCAGCAGACCTCCGACAGGCTACGAGCAGTACTTC. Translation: CASRPPTGYEQYF.

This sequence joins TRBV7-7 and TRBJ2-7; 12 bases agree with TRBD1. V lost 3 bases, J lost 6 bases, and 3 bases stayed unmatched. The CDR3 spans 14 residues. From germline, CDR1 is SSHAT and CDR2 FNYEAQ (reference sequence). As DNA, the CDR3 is TGTGCCAGCAGCTTGGGACAGGGGGCAACCGAGCAGTACTTC. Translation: CASSLGQGATEQYF.

The CDR3 DNA reads as TGTGCCAGCAGCGTAGATTCGGGGTTCGAGCAGTACTTC. This translates into CASSVDSGFEQYF. The chain employs TRBV9 and TRBJ2-7, with D possibly matching TRBD2 (5 bases). Trimming stripped 0 bases from V and 6 bases from J, with 10 bases between. Germline loops: CDR1 SGDLS, CDR2 YYNGEE. This CDR3 is built from 13 residues.

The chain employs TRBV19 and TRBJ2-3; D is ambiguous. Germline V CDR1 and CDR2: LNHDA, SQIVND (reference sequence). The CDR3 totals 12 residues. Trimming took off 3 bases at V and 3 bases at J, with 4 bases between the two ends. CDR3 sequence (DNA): TGTGCCAGTAGTATCGGAACAGATACGCAGTATTTT. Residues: CASSIGTDTQYF.

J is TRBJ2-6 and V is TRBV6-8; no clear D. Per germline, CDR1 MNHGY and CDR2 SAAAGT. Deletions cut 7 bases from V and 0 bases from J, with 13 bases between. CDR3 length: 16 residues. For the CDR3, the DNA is TGTGCCAGCAAGGGCAGTACCACCTCTGGGGCCAACGTCCTGACTTTC. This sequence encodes CASKGSTTSGANVLTF.

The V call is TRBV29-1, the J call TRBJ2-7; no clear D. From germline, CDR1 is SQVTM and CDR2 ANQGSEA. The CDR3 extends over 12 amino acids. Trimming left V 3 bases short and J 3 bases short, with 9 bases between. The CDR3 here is CSVEDNIYEQYF. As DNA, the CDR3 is TGCAGCGTTGAGGATAACATCTACGAGCAGTACTTC.

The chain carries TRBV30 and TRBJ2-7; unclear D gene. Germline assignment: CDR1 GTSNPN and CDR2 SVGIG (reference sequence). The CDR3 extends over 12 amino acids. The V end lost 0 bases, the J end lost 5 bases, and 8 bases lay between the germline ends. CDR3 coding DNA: TGTGCCTGGAGTGTAGGGCCCGACGAGCAGTACTTC. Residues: CAWSVGPDEQYF.

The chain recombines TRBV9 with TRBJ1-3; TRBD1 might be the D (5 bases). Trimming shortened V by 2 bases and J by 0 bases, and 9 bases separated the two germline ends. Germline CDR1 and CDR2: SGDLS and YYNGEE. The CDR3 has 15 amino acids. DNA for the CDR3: TGTGCCAGCAGCGTCGGCGGGGGCTCTGGAAACACCATATATTTT. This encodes CASSVGGGSGNTIYF.

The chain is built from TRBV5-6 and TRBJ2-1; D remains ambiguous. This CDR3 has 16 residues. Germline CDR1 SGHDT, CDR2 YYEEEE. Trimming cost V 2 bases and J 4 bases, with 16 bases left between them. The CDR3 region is CASSFLVSAQYNEQFF. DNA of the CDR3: TGTGCCAGCAGCTTCCTCGTATCGGCTCAATACAATGAGCAGTTCTTC.

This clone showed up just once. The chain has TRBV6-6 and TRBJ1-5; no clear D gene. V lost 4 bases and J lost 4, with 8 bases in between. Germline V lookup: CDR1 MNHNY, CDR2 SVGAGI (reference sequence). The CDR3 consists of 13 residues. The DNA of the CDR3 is TGTGCCAGCAGTTCCGACGAGAATCAGCCCCAGCATTTT. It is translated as CASSSDENQPQHF.

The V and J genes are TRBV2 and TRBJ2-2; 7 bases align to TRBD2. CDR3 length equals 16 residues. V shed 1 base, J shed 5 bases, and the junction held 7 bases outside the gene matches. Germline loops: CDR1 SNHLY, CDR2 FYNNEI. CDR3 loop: CASSEVGGGPTGELFF. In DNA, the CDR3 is TGTGCCAGCAGTGAAGTAGGCGGGGGTCCGACCGGGGAGCTGTTTTTT.

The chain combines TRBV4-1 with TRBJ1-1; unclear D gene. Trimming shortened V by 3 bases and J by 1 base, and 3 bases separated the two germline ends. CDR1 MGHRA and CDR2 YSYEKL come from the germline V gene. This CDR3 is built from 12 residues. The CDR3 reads CASSHGNTEAFF. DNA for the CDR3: TGCGCCAGCAGCCACGGGAACACTGAAGCTTTCTTT.

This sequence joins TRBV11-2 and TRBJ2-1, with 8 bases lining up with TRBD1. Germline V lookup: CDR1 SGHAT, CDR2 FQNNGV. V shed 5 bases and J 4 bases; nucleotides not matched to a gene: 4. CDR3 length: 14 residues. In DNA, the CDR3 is TGTGCCAGCAGCGACCGGGACAGGTACAATGAGCAGTTCTTC. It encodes CASSDRDRYNEQFF.

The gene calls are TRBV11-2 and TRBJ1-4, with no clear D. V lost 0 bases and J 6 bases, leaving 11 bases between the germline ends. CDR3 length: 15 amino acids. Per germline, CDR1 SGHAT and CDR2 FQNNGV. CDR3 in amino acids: CASSLDWVGDEKLFF. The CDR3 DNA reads TGTGCCAGCAGCTTAGATTGGGTCGGGGATGAAAAACTGTTTTTT.

The CDR3 DNA reads TGTGCCAGCAGCTCACGGATGTTAGCGGCCCCCACAGATACGCAGTATTTT. Translated, it gives CASSSRMLAAPTDTQYF. The J gene is TRBJ2-3, the V gene TRBV12-1; whether TRBD2, the table's D call, matches the DNA was not checked. TRBV12-1 has pseudogene status. This CDR3 comprises 17 residues.

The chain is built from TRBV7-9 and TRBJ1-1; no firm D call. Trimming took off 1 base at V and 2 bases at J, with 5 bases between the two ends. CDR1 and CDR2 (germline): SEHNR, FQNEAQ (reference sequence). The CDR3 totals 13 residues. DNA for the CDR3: TGTGCCAGCAGCTTAGTGGCTAACACTGAAGCTTTCTTT. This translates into CASSLVANTEAFF. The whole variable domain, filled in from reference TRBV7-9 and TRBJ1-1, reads DTGVSQNPRHKITKRGQNVTFRCDPISEHNRLYWYRQTLGQGPEFLTYFQNEAQLEKSRLLSDRFSAERPKGSFSTLEIQRTEQGDSAMYLCASSLVANTEAFFGQGTRLTVV.

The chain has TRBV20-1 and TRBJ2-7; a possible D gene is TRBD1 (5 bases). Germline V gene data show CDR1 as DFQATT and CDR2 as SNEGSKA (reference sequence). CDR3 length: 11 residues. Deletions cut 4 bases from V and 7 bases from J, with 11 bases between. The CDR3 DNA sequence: TGCAGTGCTACTCAGGGTTGGGAGCAGTACTTC. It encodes CSATQGWEQYF.

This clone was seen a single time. The CDR3 nucleotides are TGTGCCAGCAGCCAATGGCTGGCGGGGGGGCCTCGTACGCAGTATTTT. As protein: CASSQWLAGGPRTQYF. The chain has TRBV14 and TRBJ2-3; 9 bases align to TRBD2. Unmatched junction bases numbered 11, after V lost 2 bases and J lost 8 bases. CDR1 is SGHDN, CDR2 FVKESK, per germline. This CDR3 is built from 16 residues.